What follows are 15 T cell receptor beta chains derived from one specimen sequenced in a study of blood T cell repertoires in COVID-19. Only in-frame clones appear in the TCRdb table, and some are missing; sequencing was by immunoSEQ multiplex PCR. This sample yields 330,000 or so clones, of which over 75% are seen a single time; about 5% belongs to the top ten. Material for sequencing was PBMCs or T cells enriched from blood (not recorded which). The receptors shown here come from a man aged 30 to 45 who had recovered from COVID-19.

V gene TRBV6-5 combines with J gene TRBJ2-5; D remains unclear. The length of the CDR3 is 15 residues. Between the trimmed V and J ends, which lost 0 bases and 3 bases, there was a span of 11 bases. CDR1 and CDR2 (germline): MNHEY, SVGAGI. CDR3 in DNA: TGTGCCAGCAGTTACTCGGATGCGGTGGAAGAGACCCAGTACTTC. Its translation: CASSYSDAVEETQYF.

This chain links TRBV27 with TRBJ1-6; D gene unclear. The germline V and J ends were trimmed by 6 bases and 11 bases, with 17 bases remaining between them. The CDR3 length is 14 residues. Germline-derived CDR1 and CDR2 are MNHEY and SMNVEV (reference sequence). CDR3 DNA sequence: TGTGCCAGCAGGGACTCGCCGGGGATCACACCCCTCCACTTT. Amino acid sequence: CASRDSPGITPLHF.

The rearrangement uses TRBV10-3 and TRBJ1-6, with D perhaps TRBD1 (5 bases). The V and J ends lost 6 bases and 3 bases respectively, with 12 bases between them. CDR3 length: 15 amino acids. Per germline, CDR1 ENHRY and CDR2 SYGVKD. CDR3 protein: CAIRSDRIYNSPLHF. CDR3 DNA: TGTGCCATCAGAAGTGACAGAATCTATAATTCACCCCTCCACTTT.

The V and J genes are TRBV9 and TRBJ1-2; D ambiguous. Germline assignment: CDR1 SGDLS and CDR2 YYNGEE. The V end was cut by 3 bases, the J end by 1 base, with 16 bases between. The CDR3 is 16 amino acids. In nucleotides, the CDR3 is TGTGCCAGCAGCGATCGGAAAGGGAGTAATAACTATGGCTACACCTTC. Protein: CASSDRKGSNNYGYTF.

The chain is built from TRBV4-1 and TRBJ1-6, with a weak D call TRBD1 (6 bases). Germline V gene sequence: CDR1 MGHRA, CDR2 YSYEKL. The CDR3 is made up of 15 amino acids. With 4 bases removed from V and 7 bases from J, the gap between germline ends came to 14 bases. The CDR3: CASSLSGQGNSPLHF. The CDR3, as DNA: TGCGCCAGCAGCCTTTCGGGGCAGGGGAATTCACCCCTCCACTTT.

V is TRBV5-1 and J is TRBJ2-5; 9 nucleotides match TRBD1. Unmatched junction bases numbered 2, after V lost 3 bases and J lost 2 bases. Germline V CDR1 and CDR2: SGHRS, YFSETQ. The length of the CDR3 is 14 residues. DNA of the CDR3: TGCGCCAGCAGCTGGGGACAGGGTCAAGAGACCCAGTACTTC. Its translation is CASSWGQGQETQYF.

The CDR3 DNA reads TGTGCCAGTAGTATTCGGAGGGGTACTAATGAAAAACTGTTTTTT. Translating it yields CASSIRRGTNEKLFF. This sequence joins TRBV19 and TRBJ1-4; TRBD1 might be the D (5 bases). CDR1 is LNHDA and CDR2 is SQIVND in the germline V gene (reference sequence). This CDR3 has 15 residues. Trimming removed 3 bases at V and 2 bases at J, with 10 bases between.

This clone was counted a single time. This sequence joins TRBV28 and TRBJ2-1, with TRBD1 as a possible D gene (5 bases). Trimming cost V 6 bases and J 4 bases, with 16 bases left between them. This CDR3 is 15 amino acids long. The germline V gene encodes CDR1 MDHEN and CDR2 SYDVKM. The CDR3 region has the DNA TGTGCCAGCAGACAACTGGACAATCTTTACAATGAGCAGTTCTTC. Its translation is CASRQLDNLYNEQFF.

The gene calls are TRBV10-3 and TRBJ2-5; D unresolved. Germline V gives CDR1 ENHRY, CDR2 SYGVKD. Trimming pared 6 bases from V and 1 base from J, leaving 15 bases between. The CDR3 runs to 15 residues. The CDR3 reads CAISDSFTSQETQYF. The CDR3 DNA reads as TGTGCCATCAGCGATTCGTTCACAAGCCAAGAGACCCAGTACTTC.

This chain uses TRBV5-1 with TRBJ2-7; 8 bases are a match to TRBD1. With V trimmed by 1 base and J by 4 bases, 16 bases remained unmatched. The CDR3 loop spans 18 amino acids. Germline V gene data show CDR1 as SGHRS and CDR2 as YFSETQ. The CDR3 DNA reads as TGCGCCAGCAGCTTGAGTCCGGCAGGGGGCTTTGACGGTTACGAGCAGTACTTC. Encoded protein: CASSLSPAGGFDGYEQYF.

V is TRBV3-1 (or the pseudogene TRBV3-2) and J is TRBJ1-2, with D perhaps matching TRBD1 (6 bases). The V end was cut by 4 bases, the J end by 8 bases, with 17 bases between. The CDR3 is made up of 14 amino acids. Germline-derived CDR1 and CDR2 are LGHDT and YNNKEL (reference sequence). The CDR3 bases are TGTGCCAGCAGCCCCCGGGGGGGGGCGGGCGGCTACACCTTC. It codes for CASSPRGGAGGYTF.

There are a few counts of this clone. This chain connects TRBV6-5 to TRBJ2-6; no firm D call. CDR1 is MNHEY and CDR2 is SVGAGI in the germline V gene. V was shortened by 4 bases and J by 1 base, with 5 bases between the two germline ends. The CDR3 runs to 14 residues. The CDR3 region is CASSSRSGANVLTF. CDR3 nucleotide sequence: TGTGCCAGCAGTTCCCGTTCTGGGGCCAACGTCCTGACTTTC.

This clone turned up a few times. The V call is TRBV28, the J call TRBJ1-2; 9 bases map to TRBD1. Germline V gene lookup returns CDR1 MDHEN and CDR2 SYDVKM. The CDR3 is 15 amino acids. V lost 5 bases to trimming and J lost 6 bases; unmatched junction nucleotides: 10. CDR3 in DNA: TGTGCCAGCAGTCCTCCCGGGACAGGGTATCATGGCTACACCTTC. Translated: CASSPPGTGYHGYTF.

V and J are TRBV4-1 and TRBJ2-6, with TRBD1 matching over 9 bases. Trimming at V came to 1 base and at J to 4 bases, leaving 2 bases not matched to a gene. CDR1 MGHRA and CDR2 YSYEKL come from the germline V gene. The CDR3 is 16 amino acids. This CDR3 reads CASSQGTGVGANVLTF. The CDR3 coding sequence is TGCGCCAGCAGCCAAGGGACAGGGGTAGGGGCCAACGTCCTGACTTTC.

The chain employs TRBV6-1 and TRBJ1-1; a possible D gene is TRBD1 (5 bases). Between the trimmed V and J ends, which lost 2 bases and 4 bases, there was a span of 11 bases. Germline V gives CDR1 MNHNS, CDR2 SASEGT. The CDR3 consists of 14 residues. The DNA for the CDR3 is TGTGCCAGCAGTGAATTGGGGGGACGCACTGAAGCTTTCTTT. Protein product: CASSELGGRTEAFF.